The entry below describes one TCR beta chain. Its antigen remains unidentified. This sample was taken from a study of neoadjuvant nivolumab and ipilimumab in lung cancer. Study results and caveats: A small number of samples were TCR sequenced. Pretherapy blood TCR richness correlated positively with resected tumor richness. TCR richness and clonality were higher in tumors than adjacent uninvolved lung.

Trimming took 6 bases from V and 4 from J; bases not matched to a gene: 11. The length of the CDR3 is 15 residues. Per the germline V gene, CDR1 is MGHRA and CDR2 is YSYEKL. Sequencing was performed with immunoSEQ multiplex PCR; in TCRdb, only in-frame clones are kept and a portion is missing. The table includes under 35,000 clones, about nine tenths detected once. The rearrangement links TRBV4-1 to TRBJ2-5; 7 bases fit TRBD2. The sequence was collected from an adult with non-small cell lung cancer. The material sequenced was peripheral blood, taken after neoadjuvant nivolumab, alone or with ipilimumab, at or shortly before surgery. For the CDR3, the DNA is TGCGCCAGCAGTCGAGGGGAGGGGCGTTCAGAGACCCAGTACTTC. Its protein product is CASSRGEGRSETQYF.